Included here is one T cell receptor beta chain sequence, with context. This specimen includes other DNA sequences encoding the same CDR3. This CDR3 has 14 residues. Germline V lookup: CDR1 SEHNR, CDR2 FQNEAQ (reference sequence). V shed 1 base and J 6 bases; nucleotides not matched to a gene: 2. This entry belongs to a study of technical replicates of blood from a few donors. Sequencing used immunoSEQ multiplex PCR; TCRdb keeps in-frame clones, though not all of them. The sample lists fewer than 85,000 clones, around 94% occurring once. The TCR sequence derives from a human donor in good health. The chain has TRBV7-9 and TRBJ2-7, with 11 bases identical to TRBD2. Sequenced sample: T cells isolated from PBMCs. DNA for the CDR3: TGTGCCAGCAGCTTAGAACTAGCGGGGGCCGAGCAGTACTTC. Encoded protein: CASSLELAGAEQYF.